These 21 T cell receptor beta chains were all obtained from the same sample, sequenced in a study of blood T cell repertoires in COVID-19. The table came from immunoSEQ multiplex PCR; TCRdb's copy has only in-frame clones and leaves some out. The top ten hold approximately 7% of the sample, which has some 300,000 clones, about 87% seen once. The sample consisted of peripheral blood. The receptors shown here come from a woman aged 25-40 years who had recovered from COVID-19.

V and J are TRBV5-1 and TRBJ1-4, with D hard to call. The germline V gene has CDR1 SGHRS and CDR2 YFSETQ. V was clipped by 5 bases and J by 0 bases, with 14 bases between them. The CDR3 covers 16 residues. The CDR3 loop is CASRTGIFSTNEKLFF. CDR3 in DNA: TGCGCCAGCAGGACGGGGATTTTTTCAACTAATGAAAAACTGTTTTTT.

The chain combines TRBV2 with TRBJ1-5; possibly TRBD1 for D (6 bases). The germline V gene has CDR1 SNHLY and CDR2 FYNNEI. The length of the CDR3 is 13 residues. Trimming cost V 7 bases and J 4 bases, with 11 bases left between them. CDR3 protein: CASTRQGNQPQHF. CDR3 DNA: TGTGCCAGCACGCGCCAGGGGAATCAGCCCCAGCATTTT.

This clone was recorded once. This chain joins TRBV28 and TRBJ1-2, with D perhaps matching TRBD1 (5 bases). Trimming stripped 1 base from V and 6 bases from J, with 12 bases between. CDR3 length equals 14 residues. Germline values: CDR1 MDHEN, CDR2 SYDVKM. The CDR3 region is CASSLLWGVDGYTF. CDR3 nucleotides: TGTGCCAGCAGTTTATTGTGGGGGGTGGATGGCTACACCTTC.

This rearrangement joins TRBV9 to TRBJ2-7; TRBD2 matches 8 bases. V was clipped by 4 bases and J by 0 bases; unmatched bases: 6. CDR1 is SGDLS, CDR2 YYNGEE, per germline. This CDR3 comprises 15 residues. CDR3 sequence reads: CASSPSGGSSYEQYF. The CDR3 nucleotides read TGTGCCAGCAGCCCAAGCGGGGGATCCTCCTACGAGCAGTACTTC. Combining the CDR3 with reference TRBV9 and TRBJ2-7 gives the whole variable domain DSGVTQTPKHLITATGQRVTLRCSPRSGDLSVYWYQQSLDQGLQFLIQYYNGEERAKGNILERFSAQQFPDLHSELNLSSLELGDSALYFCASSPSGGSSYEQYFGPGTRLTVT.

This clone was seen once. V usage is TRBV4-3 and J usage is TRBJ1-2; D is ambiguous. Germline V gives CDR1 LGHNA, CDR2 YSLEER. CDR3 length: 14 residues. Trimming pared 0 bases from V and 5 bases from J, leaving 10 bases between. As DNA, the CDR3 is TGCGCCAGCAGCCAAGAAGCAGGAAAGTATGGCTACACCTTC. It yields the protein CASSQEAGKYGYTF.

The CDR3 nucleotides are TGTGCCAGCAGGGACAGAAGAGGTAACTATGGCTACACCTTC. Encoded protein: CASRDRRGNYGYTF. The gene calls are TRBV6-5 and TRBJ1-2; D is perhaps TRBD1 (6 bases). This CDR3 has 14 residues. V lost 6 bases and J 1 base, leaving 12 bases between the germline ends. Germline V gene data show CDR1 as MNHEY and CDR2 as SVGAGI.

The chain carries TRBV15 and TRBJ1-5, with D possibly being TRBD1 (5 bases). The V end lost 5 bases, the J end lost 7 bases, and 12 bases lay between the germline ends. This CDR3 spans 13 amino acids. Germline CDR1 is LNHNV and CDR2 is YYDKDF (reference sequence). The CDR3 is CATSLGPNQPQHF. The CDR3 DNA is TGTGCCACCAGCTTGGGGCCTAACCAGCCCCAGCATTTT.

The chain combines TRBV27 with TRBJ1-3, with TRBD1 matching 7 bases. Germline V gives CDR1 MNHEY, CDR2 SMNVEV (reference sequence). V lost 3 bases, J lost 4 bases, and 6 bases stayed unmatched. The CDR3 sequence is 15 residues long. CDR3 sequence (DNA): TGTGCCAGCAGTTTCTCAGGGGGGTCAGGAAACACCATATATTTT. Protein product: CASSFSGGSGNTIYF.

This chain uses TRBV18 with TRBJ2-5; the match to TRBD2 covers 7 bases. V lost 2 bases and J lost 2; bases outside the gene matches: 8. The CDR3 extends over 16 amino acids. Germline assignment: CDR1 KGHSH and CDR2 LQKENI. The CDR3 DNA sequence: TGTGCCAGCTCACCAAGTCGGGGGGACGGTCAAGAGACCCAGTACTTC. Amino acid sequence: CASSPSRGDGQETQYF. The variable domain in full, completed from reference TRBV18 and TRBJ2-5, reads NAGVMQNPRHLVRRRGQEARLRCSPMKGHSHVYWYRQLPEEGLKFMVYLQKENIIDESGMPKERFSAEFPKEGPSILRIQQVVRGDSAAYFCASSPSRGDGQETQYFGPGTRLLVL.

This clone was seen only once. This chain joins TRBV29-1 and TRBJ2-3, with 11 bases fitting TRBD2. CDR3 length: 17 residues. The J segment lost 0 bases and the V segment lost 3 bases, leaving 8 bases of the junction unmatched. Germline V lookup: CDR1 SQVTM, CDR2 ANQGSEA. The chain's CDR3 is CSVDGLAGGSSTDTQYF. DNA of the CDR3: TGCAGCGTTGACGGGCTAGCGGGGGGATCTAGCACAGATACGCAGTATTTT.

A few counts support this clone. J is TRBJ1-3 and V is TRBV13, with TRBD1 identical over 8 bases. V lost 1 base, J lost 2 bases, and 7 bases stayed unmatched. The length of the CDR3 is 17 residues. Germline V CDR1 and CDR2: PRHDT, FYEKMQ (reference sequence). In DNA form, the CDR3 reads TGTGCCAGCAGCTTAGAAGCAGGACAGGGAGCTGGAAACACCATATATTTT. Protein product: CASSLEAGQGAGNTIYF.

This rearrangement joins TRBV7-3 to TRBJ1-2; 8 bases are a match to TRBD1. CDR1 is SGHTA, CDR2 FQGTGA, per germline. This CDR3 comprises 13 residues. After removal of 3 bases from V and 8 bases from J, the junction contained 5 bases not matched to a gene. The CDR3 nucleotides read TGTGCCAGCAGCTTCCAGGGGGCGCTCGGCTACACCTTC. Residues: CASSFQGALGYTF.

The CDR3: CASSIGSGNTIYF. CDR3 in DNA: TGTGCCAGTAGTATCGGCTCTGGAAACACCATATATTTT. The chain combines TRBV19 with TRBJ1-3; no clear D gene. Germline V lookup: CDR1 LNHDA, CDR2 SQIVND (reference sequence). CDR3 length equals 13 residues. V gave up 3 bases and J gave up 0 bases, with 3 bases separating them.

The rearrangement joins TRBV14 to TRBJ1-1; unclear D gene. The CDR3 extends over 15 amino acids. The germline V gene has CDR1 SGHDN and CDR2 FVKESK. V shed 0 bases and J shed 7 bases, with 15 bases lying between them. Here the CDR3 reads CASSQDSSRRIEAFF. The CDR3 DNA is TGTGCCAGCAGCCAAGATAGTAGCCGGAGGATTGAAGCTTTCTTT.

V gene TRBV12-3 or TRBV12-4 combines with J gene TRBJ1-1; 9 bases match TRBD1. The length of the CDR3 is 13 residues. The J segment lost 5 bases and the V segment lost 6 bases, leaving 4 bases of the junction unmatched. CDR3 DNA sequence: TGTGCCAGCAGCCGCGGGACAGGGACTGAAGCTTTCTTT. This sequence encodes CASSRGTGTEAFF.

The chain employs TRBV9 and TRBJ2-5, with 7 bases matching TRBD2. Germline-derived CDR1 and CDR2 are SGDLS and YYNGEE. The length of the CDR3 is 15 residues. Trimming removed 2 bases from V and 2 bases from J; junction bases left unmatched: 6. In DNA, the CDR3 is TGTGCCAGCAGCGTCGGGACTAACAAACAAGAGACCCAGTACTTC. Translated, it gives CASSVGTNKQETQYF.

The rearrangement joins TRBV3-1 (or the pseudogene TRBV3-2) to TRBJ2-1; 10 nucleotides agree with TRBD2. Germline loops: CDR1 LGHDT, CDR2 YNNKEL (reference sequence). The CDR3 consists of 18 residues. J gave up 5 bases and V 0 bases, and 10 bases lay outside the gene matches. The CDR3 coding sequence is TGTGCCAGCAGCCAAGATGGGATAGCGGGGGGTTGGCACAATGAGCAGTTCTTC. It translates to CASSQDGIAGGWHNEQFF.

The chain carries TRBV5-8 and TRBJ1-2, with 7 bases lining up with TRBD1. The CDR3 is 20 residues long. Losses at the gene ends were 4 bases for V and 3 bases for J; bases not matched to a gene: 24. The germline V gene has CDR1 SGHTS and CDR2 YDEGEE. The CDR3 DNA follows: TGTGCCAGCAGCCCACCAACGGACAGGCCGGATACTACACCTTACTATGGCTACACCTTC. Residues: CASSPPTDRPDTTPYYGYTF.

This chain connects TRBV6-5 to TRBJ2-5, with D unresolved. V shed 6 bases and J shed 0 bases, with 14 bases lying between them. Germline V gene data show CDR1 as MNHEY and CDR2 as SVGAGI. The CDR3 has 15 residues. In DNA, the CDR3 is TGTGCCAGCAGCAATACGAGAGCTAACCAAGAGACCCAGTACTTC. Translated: CASSNTRANQETQYF.

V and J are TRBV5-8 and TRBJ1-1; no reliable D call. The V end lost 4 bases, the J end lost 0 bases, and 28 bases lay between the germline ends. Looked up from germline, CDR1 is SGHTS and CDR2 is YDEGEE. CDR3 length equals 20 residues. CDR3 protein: CASSLARRTAAPRVNTEAFF. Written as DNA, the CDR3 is TGTGCCAGCAGCCTGGCTCGACGGACTGCGGCCCCCCGGGTGAACACTGAAGCTTTCTTT. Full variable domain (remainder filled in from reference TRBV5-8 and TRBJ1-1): EAGVTQSPTHLIKTRGQQATLRCSPISGHTSVYWYQQALGLGLQFLLWYDEGEERNRGNFPPRFSGRQFPNYSSELNVNALELEDSALYLCASSLARRTAAPRVNTEAFFGQGTRLTVV.

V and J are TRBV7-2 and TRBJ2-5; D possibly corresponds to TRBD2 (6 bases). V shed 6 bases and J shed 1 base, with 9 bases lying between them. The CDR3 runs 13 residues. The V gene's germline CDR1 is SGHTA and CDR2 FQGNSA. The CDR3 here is CASSRGAQETQYF. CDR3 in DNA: TGTGCCAGCAGTCGCGGGGCCCAAGAGACCCAGTACTTC. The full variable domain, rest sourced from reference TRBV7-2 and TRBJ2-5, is GAGVSQSPSNKVTEKGKDVELRCDPISGHTALYWYRQSLGQGLEFLIYFQGNSAPDKSGLPSDRFSAERTGGSVSTLTIQRTQQEDSAVYLCASSRGAQETQYFGPGTRLLVL.